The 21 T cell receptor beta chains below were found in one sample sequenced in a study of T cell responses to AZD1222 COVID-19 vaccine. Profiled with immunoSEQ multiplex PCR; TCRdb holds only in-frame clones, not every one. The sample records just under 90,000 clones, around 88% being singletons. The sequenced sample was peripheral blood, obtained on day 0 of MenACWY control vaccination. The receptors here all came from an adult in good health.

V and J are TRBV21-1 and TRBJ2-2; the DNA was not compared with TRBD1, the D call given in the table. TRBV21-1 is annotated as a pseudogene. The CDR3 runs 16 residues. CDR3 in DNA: TGTGCCAGCAGCAAAGTCAGGGGGCCGGGCACCGGGGAGCTGTTTTTT. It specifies CASSKVRGPGTGELFF.

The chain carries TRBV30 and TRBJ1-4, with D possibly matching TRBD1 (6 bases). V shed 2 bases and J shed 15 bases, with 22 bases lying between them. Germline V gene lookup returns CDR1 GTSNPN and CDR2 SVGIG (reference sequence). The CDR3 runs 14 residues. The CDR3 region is CAWSNGGGQDQVFF. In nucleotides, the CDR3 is TGTGCCTGGAGTAATGGTGGGGGGCAGGATCAAGTGTTTTTT.

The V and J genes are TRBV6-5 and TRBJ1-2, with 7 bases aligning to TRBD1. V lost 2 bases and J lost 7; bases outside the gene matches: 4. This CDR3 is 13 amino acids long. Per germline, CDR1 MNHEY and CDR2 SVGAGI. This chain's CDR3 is CASSYRGPVGYTF. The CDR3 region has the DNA TGTGCCAGCAGTTACAGGGGGCCAGTTGGCTACACCTTC.

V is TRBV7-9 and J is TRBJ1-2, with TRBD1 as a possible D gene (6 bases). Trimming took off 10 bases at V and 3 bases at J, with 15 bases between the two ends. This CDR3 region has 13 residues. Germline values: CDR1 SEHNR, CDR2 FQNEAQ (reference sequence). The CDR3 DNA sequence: TGTGCCAACCAGAGGCAGGGGTACTATGGCTACACCTTC. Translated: CANQRQGYYGYTF.

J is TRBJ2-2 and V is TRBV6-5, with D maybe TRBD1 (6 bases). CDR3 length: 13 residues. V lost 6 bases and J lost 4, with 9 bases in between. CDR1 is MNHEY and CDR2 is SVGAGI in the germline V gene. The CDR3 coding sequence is TGTGCCAGCAGCCGGACAGTCACCGGGGAGCTGTTTTTT. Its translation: CASSRTVTGELFF.

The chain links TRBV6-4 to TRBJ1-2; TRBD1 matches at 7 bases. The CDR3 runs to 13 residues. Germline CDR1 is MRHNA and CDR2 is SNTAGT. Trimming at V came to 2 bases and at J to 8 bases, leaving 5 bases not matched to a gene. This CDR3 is CASSDTGVRGYTF. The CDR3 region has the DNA TGTGCCAGCAGTGACACAGGGGTGAGGGGCTACACCTTC.

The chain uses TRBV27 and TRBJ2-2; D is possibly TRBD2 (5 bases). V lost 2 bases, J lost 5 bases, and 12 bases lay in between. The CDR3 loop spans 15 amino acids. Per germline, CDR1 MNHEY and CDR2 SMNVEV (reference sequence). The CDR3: CASSLTPPGTGELFF. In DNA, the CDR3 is TGTGCCAGCAGTTTAACCCCCCCGGGAACCGGGGAGCTGTTTTTT.

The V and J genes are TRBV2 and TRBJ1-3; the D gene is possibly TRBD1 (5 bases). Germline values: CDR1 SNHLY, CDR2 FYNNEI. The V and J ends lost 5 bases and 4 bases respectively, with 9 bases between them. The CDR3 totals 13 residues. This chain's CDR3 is CASSSGYGNTIYF. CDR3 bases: TGTGCCAGCAGTTCAGGGTACGGAAACACCATATATTTT.

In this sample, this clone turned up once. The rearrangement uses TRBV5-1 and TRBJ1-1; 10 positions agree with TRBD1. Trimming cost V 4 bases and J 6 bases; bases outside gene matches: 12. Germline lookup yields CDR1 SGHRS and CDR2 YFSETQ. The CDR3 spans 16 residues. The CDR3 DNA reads TGCGCCAGCAGCCTCCGGACAGGGGGAGGTGGGCCTGAAGCTTTCTTT. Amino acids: CASSLRTGGGGPEAFF.

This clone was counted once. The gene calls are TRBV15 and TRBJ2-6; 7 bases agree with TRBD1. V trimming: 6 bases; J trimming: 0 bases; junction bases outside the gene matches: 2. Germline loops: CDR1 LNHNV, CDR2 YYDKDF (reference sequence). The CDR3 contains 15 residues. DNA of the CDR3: TGTGCCACCAGGCCAGGGGGCTCTGGGGCCAACGTCCTGACTTTC. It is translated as CATRPGGSGANVLTF.

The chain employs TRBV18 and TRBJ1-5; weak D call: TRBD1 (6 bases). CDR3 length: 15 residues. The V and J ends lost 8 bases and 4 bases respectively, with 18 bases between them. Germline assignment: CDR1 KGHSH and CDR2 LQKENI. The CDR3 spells CASPARGPLNQPQHF. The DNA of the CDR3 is TGTGCCAGCCCCGCCCGGGGGCCCCTAAATCAGCCCCAGCATTTT.

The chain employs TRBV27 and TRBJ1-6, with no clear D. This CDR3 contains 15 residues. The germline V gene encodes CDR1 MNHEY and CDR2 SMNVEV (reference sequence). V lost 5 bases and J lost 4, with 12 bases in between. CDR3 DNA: TGTGCCAGCAGTCCCACCGGGTCTTATAATTCACCCCTCCACTTT. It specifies CASSPTGSYNSPLHF.

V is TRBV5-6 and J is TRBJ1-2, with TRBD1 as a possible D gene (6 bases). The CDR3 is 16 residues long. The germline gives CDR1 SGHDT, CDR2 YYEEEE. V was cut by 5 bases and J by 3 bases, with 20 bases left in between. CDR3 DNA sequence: TGTGCCAGCAGTCGCGCCGGGGGGACACTTTACTATGGCTACACCTTC. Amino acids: CASSRAGGTLYYGYTF.

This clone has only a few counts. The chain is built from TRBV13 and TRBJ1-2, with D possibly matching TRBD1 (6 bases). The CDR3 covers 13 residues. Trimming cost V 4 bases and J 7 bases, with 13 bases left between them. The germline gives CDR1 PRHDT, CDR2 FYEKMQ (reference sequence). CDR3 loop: CASSSQTGPGYTF. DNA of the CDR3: TGTGCCAGCAGCTCCCAGACAGGTCCTGGCTACACCTTC.

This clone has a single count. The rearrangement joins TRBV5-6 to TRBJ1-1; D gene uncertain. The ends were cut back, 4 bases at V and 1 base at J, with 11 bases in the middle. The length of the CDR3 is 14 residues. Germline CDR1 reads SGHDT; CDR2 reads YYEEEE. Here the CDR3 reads CASSKGWGNTEAFF. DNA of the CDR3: TGTGCCAGCAGCAAAGGATGGGGGAACACTGAAGCTTTCTTT.

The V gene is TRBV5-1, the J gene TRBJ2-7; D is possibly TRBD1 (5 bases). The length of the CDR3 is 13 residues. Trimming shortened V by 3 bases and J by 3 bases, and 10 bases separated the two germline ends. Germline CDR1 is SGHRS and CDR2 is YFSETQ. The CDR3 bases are TGCGCCAGCAGCTGGGCTACAGGCTACGAGCAGTACTTC. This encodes CASSWATGYEQYF. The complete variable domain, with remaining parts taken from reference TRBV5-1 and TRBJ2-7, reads KAGVTQTPRYLIKTRGQQVTLSCSPISGHRSVSWYQQTPGQGLQFLFEYFSETQRNKGNFPGRFSGRQFSNSRSEMNVSTLELGDSALYLCASSWATGYEQYFGPGTRLTVT.

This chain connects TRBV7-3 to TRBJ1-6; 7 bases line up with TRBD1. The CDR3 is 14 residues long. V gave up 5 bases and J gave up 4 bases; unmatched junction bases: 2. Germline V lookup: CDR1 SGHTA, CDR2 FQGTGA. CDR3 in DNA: TGTGCCAGCAGCCCGGGACAGTATAATTCACCCCTCCACTTT. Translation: CASSPGQYNSPLHF.

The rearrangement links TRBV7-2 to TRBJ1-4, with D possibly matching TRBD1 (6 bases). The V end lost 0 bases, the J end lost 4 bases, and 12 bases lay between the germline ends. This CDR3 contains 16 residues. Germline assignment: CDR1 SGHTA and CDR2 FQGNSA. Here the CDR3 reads CASSLAFQGINEKLFF. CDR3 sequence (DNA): TGTGCCAGCAGCTTAGCCTTTCAGGGGATTAATGAAAAACTGTTTTTT.

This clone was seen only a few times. The CDR3 reads CAWSVGPNTEAFF. CDR3 sequence (DNA): TGTGCCTGGAGTGTCGGGCCGAACACTGAAGCTTTCTTT. The V call is TRBV30, the J call TRBJ1-1, with D unclear. CDR1 is GTSNPN and CDR2 is SVGIG in the germline V gene (reference sequence). The CDR3 is 13 residues long. V was cut by 0 bases and J by 1 base, with 6 bases left in between. The full variable domain, in which reference TRBV30 and TRBJ1-1 provide the parts outside the CDR3, is SQTIHQWPATLVQPVGSPLSLECTVEGTSNPNLYWYRQAAGRGLQLLFYSVGIGQISSEVPQNLSASRPQDRQFILSSKKLLLSDSGFYLCAWSVGPNTEAFFGQGTRLTVV.

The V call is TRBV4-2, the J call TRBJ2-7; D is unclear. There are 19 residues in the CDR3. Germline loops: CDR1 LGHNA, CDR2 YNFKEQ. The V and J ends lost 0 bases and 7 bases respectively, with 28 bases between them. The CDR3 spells CASSQDGPAVKVLMREQYF. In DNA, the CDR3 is TGTGCCAGCAGCCAAGACGGCCCTGCCGTGAAGGTCCTAATGAGAGAGCAGTACTTC.

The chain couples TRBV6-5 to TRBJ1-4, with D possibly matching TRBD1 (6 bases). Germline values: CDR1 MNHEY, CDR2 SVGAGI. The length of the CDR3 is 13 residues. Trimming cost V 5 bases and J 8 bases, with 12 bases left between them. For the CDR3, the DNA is TGTGCCAGCAGTACCGGGACAAGCGAAAAACTGTTTTTT. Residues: CASSTGTSEKLFF.